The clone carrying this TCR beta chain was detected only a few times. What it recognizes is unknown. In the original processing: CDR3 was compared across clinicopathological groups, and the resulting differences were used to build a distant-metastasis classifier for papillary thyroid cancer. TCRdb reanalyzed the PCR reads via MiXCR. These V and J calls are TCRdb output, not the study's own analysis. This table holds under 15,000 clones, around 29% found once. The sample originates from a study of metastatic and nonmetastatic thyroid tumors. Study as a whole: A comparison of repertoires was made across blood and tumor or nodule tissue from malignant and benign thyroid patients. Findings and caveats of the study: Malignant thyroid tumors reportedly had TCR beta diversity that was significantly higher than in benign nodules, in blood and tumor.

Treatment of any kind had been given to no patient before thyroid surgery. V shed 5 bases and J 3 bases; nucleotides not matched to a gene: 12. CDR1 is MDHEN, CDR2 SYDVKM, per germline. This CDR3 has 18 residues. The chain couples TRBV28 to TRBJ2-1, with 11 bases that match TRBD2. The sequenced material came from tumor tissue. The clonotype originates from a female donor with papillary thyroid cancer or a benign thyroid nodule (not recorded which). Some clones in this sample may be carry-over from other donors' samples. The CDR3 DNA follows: TGTGCCAGCAGTCCAGCGGAACTAGCGGGAGACTTCTACAATGAGCAGTTCTTC. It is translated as CASSPAELAGDFYNEQFF.